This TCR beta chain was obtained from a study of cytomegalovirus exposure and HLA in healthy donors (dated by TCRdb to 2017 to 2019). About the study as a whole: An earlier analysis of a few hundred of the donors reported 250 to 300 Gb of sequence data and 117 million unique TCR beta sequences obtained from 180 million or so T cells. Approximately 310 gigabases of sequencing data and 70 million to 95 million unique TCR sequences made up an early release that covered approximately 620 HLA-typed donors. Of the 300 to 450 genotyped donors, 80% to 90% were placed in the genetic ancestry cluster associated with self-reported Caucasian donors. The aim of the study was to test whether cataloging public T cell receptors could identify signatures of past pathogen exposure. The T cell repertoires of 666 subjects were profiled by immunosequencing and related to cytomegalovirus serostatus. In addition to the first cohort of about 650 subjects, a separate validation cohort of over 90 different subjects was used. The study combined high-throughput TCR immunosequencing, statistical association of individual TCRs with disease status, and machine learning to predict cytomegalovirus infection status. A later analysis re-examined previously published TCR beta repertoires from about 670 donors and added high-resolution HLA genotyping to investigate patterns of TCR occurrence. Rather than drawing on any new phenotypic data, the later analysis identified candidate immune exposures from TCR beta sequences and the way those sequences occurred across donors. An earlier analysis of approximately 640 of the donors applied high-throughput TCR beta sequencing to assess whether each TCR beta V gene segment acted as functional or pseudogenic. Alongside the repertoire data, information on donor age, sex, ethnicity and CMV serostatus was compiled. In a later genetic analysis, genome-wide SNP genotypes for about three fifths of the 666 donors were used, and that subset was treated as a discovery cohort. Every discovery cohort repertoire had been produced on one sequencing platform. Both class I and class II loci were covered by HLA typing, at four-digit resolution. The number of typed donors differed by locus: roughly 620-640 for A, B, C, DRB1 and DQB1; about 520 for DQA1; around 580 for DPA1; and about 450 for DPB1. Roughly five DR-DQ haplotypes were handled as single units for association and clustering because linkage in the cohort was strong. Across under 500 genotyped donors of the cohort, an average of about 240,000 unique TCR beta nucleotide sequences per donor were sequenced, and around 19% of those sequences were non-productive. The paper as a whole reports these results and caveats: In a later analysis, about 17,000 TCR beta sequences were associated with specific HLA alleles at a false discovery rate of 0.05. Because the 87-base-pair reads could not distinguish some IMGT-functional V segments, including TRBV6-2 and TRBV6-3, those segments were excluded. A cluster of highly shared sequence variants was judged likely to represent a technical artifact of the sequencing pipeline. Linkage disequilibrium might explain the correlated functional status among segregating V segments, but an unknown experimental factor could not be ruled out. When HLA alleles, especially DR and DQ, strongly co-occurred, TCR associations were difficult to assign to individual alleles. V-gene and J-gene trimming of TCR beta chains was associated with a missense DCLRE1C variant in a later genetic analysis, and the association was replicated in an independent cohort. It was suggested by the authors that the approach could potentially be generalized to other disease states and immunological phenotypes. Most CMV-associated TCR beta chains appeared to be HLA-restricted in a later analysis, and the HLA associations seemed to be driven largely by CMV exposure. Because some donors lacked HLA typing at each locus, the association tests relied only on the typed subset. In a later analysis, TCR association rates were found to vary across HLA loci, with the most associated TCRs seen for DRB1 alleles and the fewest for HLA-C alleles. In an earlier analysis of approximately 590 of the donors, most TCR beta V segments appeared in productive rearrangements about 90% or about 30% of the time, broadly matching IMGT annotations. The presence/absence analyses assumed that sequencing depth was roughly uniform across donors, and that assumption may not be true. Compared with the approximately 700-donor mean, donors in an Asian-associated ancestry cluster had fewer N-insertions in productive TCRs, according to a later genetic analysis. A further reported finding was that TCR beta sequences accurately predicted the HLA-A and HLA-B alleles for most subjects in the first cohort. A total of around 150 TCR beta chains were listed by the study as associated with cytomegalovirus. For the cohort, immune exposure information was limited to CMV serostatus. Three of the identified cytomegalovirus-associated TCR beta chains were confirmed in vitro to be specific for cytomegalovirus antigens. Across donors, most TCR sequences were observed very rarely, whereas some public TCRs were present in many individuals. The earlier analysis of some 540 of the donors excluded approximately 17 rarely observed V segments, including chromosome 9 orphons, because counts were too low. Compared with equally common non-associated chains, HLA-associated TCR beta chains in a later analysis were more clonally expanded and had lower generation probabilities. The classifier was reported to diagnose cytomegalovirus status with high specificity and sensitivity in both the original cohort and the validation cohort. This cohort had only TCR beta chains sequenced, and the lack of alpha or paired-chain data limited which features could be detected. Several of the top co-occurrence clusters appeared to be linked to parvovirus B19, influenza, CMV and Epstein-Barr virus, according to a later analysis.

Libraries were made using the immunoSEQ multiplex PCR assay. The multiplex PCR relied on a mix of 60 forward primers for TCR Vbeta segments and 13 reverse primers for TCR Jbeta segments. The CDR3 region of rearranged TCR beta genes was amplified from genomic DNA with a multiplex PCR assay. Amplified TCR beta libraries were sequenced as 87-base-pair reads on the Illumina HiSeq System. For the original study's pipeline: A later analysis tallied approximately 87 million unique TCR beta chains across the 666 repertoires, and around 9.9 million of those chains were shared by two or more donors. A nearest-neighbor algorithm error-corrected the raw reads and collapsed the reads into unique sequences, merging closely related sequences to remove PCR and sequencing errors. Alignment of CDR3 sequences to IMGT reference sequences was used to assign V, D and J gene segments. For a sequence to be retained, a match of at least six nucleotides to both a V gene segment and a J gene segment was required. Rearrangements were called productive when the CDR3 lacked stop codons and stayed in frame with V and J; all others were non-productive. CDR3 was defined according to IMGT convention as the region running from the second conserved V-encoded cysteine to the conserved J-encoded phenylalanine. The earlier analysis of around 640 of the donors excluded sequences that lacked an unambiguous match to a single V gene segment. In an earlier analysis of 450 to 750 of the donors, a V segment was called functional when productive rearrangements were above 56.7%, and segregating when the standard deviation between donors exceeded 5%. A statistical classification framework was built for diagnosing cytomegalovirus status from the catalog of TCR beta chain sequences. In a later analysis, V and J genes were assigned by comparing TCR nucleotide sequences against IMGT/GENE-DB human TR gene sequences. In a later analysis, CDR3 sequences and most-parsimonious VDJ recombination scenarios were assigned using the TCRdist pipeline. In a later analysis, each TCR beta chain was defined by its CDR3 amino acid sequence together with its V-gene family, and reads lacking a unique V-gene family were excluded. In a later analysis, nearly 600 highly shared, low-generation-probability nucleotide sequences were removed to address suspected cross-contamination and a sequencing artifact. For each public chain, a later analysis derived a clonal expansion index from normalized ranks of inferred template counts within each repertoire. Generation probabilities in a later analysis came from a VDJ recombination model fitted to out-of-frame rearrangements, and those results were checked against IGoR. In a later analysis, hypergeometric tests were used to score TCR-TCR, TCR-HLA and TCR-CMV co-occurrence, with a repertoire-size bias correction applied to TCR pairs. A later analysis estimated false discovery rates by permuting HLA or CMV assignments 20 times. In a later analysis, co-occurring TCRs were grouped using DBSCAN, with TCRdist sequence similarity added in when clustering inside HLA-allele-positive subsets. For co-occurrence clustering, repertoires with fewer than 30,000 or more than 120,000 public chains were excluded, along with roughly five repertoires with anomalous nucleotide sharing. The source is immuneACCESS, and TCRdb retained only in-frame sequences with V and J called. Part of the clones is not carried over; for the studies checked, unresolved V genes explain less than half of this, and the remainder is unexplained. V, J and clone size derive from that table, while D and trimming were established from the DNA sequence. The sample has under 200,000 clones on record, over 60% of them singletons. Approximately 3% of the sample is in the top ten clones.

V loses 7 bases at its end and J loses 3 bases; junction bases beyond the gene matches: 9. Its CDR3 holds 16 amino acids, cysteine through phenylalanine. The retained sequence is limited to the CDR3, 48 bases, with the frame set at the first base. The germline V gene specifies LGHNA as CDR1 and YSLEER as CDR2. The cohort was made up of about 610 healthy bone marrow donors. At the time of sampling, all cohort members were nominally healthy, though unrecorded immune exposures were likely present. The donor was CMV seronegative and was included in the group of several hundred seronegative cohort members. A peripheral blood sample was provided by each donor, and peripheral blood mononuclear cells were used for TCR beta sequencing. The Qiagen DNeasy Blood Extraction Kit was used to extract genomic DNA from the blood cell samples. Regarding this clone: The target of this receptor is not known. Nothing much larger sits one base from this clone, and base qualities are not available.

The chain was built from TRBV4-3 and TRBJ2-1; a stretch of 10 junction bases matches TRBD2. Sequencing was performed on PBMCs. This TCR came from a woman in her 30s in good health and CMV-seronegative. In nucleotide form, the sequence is TGCGCCAGCACCTCAGGACTAGCGGAAAGCTACAATGAGCAGTTCTTC. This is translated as CASTSGLAESYNEQFF.